The next 15 T cell receptor beta chains were all read from a single sample in a study of cytomegalovirus exposure and HLA in healthy donors. The PCR was carried out with 60 Vbeta primers and 13 Jbeta primers. Measured with immunoSEQ multiplex PCR; TCRdb has only the in-frame clones, and not every one. The data contain 130,000 or so clones, approximately 8.7% of them seen just once; the ten biggest clones take up 5% to 7%. The sample comprised PBMCs. The receptor source for this set is a man in his forties in good health and CMV-seronegative.

This clone appeared a few times. The genes are TRBV7-2 and TRBJ2-3; a weak D match, TRBD2 (6 bases). V was cut by 7 bases and J by 6 bases, with 20 bases left in between. The CDR3 extends over 15 amino acids. The germline CDR1 and CDR2 sequences are SGHTA and FQGNSA. Written as DNA, the CDR3 is TGTGCCAGCACCAGGAGTAGCGGACAAGGGGATACGCAGTATTTT. Its translation is CASTRSSGQGDTQYF.

The chain has TRBV18 and TRBJ1-1; unclear D gene. Germline V gene sequence: CDR1 KGHSH, CDR2 LQKENI. The CDR3 is 16 amino acids. The ends were cut back, 5 bases at V and 1 base at J, with 17 bases in the middle. The CDR3 DNA sequence: TGTGCCAGCTCAACCGCCTTGACCGGGAAGAACACTGAAGCTTTCTTT. Translated, it gives CASSTALTGKNTEAFF.

Comment on this clone: This CDR3 is missing its conserved last phenylalanine or tryptophan, likely due to a read error. This rearrangement joins TRBV30 to TRBJ1-2; D unresolved. V lost 2 bases to trimming and J lost 5 bases, with 15 bases between them. Germline V gene lookup returns CDR1 GTSNPN and CDR2 SVGIG (reference sequence). This CDR3 is built from 14 residues. CDR3 protein: CAWSSGRSKYGYTL. The CDR3 DNA is TGTGCCTGGAGTAGCGGGCGCAGTAAATATGGCTACACCTTA.

For the CDR3, the DNA is TGTGCCAGCAGCCTCAACCCGGGGGAAAAACTGTTTTTT. Protein product: CASSLNPGEKLFF. The chain uses TRBV7-6 and TRBJ1-4; D gene unclear. The CDR3 is made up of 13 amino acids. Trimming pared 5 bases from V and 8 bases from J, leaving 12 bases between. From germline, CDR1 is SGHVS and CDR2 FNYEAQ.

The rearrangement links TRBV5-1 to TRBJ1-1; 10 nucleotides match TRBD1. From germline, CDR1 is SGHRS and CDR2 YFSETQ. This CDR3 is built from 14 residues. V lost 3 bases and J lost 1; bases outside the gene matches: 0. This CDR3 reads CASSWTGGNTEAFF. In nucleotides, the CDR3 is TGCGCCAGCAGCTGGACAGGGGGGAACACTGAAGCTTTCTTT.

In this sample, this clone turned up a few times. The CDR3 nucleotides are TGTGCCAGCAGCTCGACAGGGGACACTGAAGCTTTCTTT. Amino acids: CASSSTGDTEAFF. V is TRBV11-2 and J is TRBJ1-1, with 8 bases identical to TRBD1. The CDR3 runs 13 residues. Per the germline V gene, CDR1 is SGHAT and CDR2 is FQNNGV. With 4 bases clipped from V and 3 bases from J, the junction kept 1 base outside the gene matches.

V usage is TRBV2 and J usage is TRBJ1-5; TRBD1 is a possible D gene (6 bases). The CDR3 sequence is 15 residues long. Trimming took 6 bases from V and 4 from J, leaving 16 bases between them. From germline, CDR1 is SNHLY and CDR2 FYNNEI. The CDR3 DNA reads as TGTGCCAGCAGGGGGCCAGGGGTCGGGAATCAGCCCCAGCATTTT. Translated: CASRGPGVGNQPQHF. The full variable domain, rest sourced from reference TRBV2 and TRBJ1-5, is EPEVTQTPSHQVTQMGQEVILRCVPISNHLYFYWYRQILGQKVEFLVSFYNNEISEKSEIFDDQFSVERPDGSNFTLKIRSTKLEDSAMYFCASRGPGVGNQPQHFGDGTRLSIL.

This clone was counted between two and nine times. The CDR3 sequence: CTHWVPSRGLRYF. CDR3 bases: TGTACCCACTGGGTCCCTAGCAGGGGACTACGGTACTTC. V usage is TRBV2 and J usage is TRBJ2-5, with D possibly matching TRBD2 (7 bases). Germline-derived CDR1 and CDR2 are SNHLY and FYNNEI. The CDR3 is 13 residues long. Together with reference TRBV2 and TRBJ2-5, the CDR3 gives the full variable domain: EPEVTQTPSHQVTQMGQEVILRCVPISNHLYFYWYRQILGQKVEFLVSFYNNEISEKSEIFDDQFSVERPDGSNFTLKIRSTKLEDSAMYFCTHWVPSRGLRYFGPGTRLLVL.

This clone was observed a few times. The gene calls are TRBV27 and TRBJ2-7, with D possibly TRBD1 on 5 matching bases. This CDR3 contains 13 residues. Germline values: CDR1 MNHEY, CDR2 SMNVEV (reference sequence). V was cut by 2 bases and J by 1 base, with 6 bases left in between. CDR3: CASSLRQSYEQYF. CDR3 sequence (DNA): TGTGCCAGCAGTTTAAGACAGTCCTACGAGCAGTACTTC.

This sequence joins TRBV5-6 and TRBJ1-5, with a tentative D call TRBD1 (6 bases). V was pared by 0 bases and J by 2 bases, with 9 bases between. The CDR3 contains 15 residues. Germline assignment: CDR1 SGHDT and CDR2 YYEEEE. The DNA for the CDR3 is TGTGCCAGCAGCTTGGGCGCAGGGGGCAATCAGCCCCAGCATTTT. Amino acid sequence: CASSLGAGGNQPQHF.

This clone has a handful of counts. This chain joins TRBV9 and TRBJ1-1; 10 positions agree with TRBD1. J lost 5 bases, V lost 3 bases, and 1 base had no gene match. CDR1 is SGDLS, CDR2 YYNGEE, per germline. This CDR3 is built from 13 residues. CDR3 nucleotides: TGTGCCAGCAGCGGGACAGGGGGGACTGAAGCTTTCTTT. Translation gives CASSGTGGTEAFF.

The J gene is TRBJ1-2, the V gene TRBV19; D not resolved. This CDR3 region has 13 residues. Trimming stripped 4 bases from V and 7 bases from J, with 13 bases between. Germline V gives CDR1 LNHDA, CDR2 SQIVND (reference sequence). The CDR3 DNA sequence: TGTGCCAGTAGTAATCCGGGTTTTGGTGGCTACACCTTC. Protein product: CASSNPGFGGYTF.

This clone was seen a few times. The chain uses TRBV7-8 and TRBJ1-2, with D unresolved. The CDR3 has 13 residues. The V and J ends lost 3 bases and 2 bases respectively, with 7 bases between them. CDR1 SGHVS and CDR2 FQNEAQ come from the germline V gene. CDR3 protein: CASSLEANYGYTF. The CDR3 nucleotides read TGTGCCAGCAGCTTGGAAGCGAACTATGGCTACACCTTC.

This clone was counted once. The V and J genes are TRBV2 and TRBJ2-2; 9 nucleotides align to TRBD2. V was pared by 4 bases and J by 1 base, with 7 bases of the junction left unmatched. CDR1 and CDR2 (germline): SNHLY, FYNNEI. The CDR3 runs to 17 residues. This CDR3 is CASSVSGGGVNTGELFF. The CDR3 DNA is TGTGCCAGCAGTGTAAGTGGCGGGGGGGTGAACACCGGGGAGCTGTTTTTT.

This clone was recorded a few times. The J gene is TRBJ1-5, the V gene TRBV6-5; the match to TRBD1 covers 8 bases. CDR1 and CDR2 (germline): MNHEY, SVGAGI. Losses at the gene ends were 4 bases for V and 7 bases for J; bases not matched to a gene: 6. This CDR3 is built from 14 residues. Here the CDR3 reads CASSSGQEIQPQHF. CDR3 bases: TGTGCCAGCAGTTCGGGACAGGAGATACAGCCCCAGCATTTT.